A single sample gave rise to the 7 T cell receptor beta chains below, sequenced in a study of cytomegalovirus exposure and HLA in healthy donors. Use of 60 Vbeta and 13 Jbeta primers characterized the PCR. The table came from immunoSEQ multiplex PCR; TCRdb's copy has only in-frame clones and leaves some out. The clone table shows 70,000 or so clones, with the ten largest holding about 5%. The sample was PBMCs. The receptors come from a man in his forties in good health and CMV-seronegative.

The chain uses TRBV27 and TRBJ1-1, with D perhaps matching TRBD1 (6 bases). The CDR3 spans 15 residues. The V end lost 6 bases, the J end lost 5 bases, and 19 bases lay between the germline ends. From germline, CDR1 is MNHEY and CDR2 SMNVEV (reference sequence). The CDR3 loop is CASSPLGGAQTEAFF. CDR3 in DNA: TGTGCCAGCAGCCCATTAGGGGGGGCGCAAACTGAAGCTTTCTTT.

The DNA of the CDR3 is TGTGCCAGCAGCTTAGCGGGGAGAAATTCACCCCTCCACTTT. As protein: CASSLAGRNSPLHF. The chain joins TRBV11-3 to TRBJ1-6, with unresolved D. V lost 1 base, J lost 7 bases, and 8 bases lay in between. This CDR3 contains 14 residues. Germline values: CDR1 SGHNT, CDR2 YENEEA.

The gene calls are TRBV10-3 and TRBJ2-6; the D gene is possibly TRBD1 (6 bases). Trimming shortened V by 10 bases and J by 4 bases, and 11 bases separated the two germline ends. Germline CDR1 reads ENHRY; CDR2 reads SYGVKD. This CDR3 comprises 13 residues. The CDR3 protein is CATLGAGANVLTF. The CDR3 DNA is TGTGCCACCTTGGGGGCCGGGGCCAACGTCCTGACTTTC.

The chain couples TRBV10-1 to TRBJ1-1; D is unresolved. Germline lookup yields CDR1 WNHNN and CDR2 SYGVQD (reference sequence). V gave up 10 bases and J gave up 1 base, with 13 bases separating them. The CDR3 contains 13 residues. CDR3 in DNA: TGCGCCACTACTCGGGGAAAGAACACTGAAGCTTTCTTT. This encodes CATTRGKNTEAFF.

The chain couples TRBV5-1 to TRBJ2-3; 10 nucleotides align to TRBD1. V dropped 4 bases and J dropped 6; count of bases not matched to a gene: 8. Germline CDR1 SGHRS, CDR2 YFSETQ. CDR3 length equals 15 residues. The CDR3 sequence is CASSNRDRGKDTQYF. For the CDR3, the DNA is TGCGCCAGCAGCAACCGGGACAGGGGTAAGGATACGCAGTATTTT.

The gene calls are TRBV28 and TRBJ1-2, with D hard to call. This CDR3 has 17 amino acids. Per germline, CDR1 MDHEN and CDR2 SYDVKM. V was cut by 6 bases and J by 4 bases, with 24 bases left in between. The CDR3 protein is CASSPLGAAGGSYGYTF. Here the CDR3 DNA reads TGTGCCAGCAGCCCCTTGGGAGCGGCCGGCGGAAGCTATGGCTACACCTTC.

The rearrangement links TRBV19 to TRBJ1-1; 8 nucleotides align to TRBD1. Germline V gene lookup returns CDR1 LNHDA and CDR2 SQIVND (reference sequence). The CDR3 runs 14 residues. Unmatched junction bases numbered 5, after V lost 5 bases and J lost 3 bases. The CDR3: CASSFLTGDTEAFF. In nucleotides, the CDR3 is TGTGCCAGTAGTTTCTTGACAGGGGACACTGAAGCTTTCTTT.